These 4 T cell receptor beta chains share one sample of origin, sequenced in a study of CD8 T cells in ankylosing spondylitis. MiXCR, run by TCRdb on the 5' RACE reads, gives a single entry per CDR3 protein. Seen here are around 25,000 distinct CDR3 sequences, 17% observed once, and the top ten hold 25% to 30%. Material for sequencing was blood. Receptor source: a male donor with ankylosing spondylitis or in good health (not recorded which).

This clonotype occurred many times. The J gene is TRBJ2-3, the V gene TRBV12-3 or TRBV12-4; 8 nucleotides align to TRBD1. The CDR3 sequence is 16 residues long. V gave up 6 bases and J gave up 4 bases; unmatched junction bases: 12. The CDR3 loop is CASRFGRGQFADTQYF. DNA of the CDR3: TGTGCCAGCAGGTTTGGCAGGGGGCAATTCGCAGATACGCAGTATTTT.

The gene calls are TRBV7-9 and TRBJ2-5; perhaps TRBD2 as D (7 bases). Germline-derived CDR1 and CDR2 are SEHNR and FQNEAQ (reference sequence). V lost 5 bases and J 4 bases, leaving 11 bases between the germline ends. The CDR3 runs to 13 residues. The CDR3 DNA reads TGTGCCAGCAGCGTGGGGGGGGCAGAGACCCAGTACTTC. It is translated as CASSVGGAETQYF.

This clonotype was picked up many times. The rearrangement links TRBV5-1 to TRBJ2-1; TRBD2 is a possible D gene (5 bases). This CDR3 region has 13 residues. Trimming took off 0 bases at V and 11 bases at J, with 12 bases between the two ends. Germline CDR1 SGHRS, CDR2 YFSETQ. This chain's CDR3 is CASSLAPDSKQFF. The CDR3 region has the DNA TGCGCCAGCAGCTTGGCCCCGGACTCAAAGCAGTTCTTC.

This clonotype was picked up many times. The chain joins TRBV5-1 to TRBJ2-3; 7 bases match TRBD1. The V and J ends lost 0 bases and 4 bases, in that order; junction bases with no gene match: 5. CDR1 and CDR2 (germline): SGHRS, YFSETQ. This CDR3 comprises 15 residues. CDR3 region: CASSLVVQGADTQYF. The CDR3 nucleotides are TGCGCCAGCAGCTTGGTTGTGCAGGGGGCAGATACGCAGTATTTT. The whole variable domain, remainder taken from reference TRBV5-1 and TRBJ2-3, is KAGVTQTPRYLIKTRGQQVTLSCSPISGHRSVSWYQQTPGQGLQFLFEYFSETQRNKGNFPGRFSGRQFSNSRSEMNVSTLELGDSALYLCASSLVVQGADTQYFGPGTRLTVL.